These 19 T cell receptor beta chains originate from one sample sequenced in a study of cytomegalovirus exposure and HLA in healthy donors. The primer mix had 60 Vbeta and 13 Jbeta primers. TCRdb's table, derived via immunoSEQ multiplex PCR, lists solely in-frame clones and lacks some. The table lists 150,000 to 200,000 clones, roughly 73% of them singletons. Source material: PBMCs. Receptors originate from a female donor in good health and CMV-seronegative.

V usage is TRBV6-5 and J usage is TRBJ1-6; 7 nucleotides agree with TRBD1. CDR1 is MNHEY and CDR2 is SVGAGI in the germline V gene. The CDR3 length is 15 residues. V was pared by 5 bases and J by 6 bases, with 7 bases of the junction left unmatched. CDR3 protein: CASSRTSGGNSPLHF. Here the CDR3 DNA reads TGTGCCAGCAGTAGAACCTCAGGGGGTAATTCACCCCTCCACTTT.

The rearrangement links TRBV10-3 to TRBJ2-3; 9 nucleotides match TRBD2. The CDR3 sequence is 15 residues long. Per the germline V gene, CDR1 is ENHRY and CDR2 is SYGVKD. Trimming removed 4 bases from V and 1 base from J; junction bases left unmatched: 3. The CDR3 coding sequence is TGTGCCATCAGTGCCCCTAGCGGGGGCACAGATACGCAGTATTTT. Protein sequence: CAISAPSGGTDTQYF.

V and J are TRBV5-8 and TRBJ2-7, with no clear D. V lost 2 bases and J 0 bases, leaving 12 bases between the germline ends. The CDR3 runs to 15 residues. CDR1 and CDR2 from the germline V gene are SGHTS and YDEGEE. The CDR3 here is CASSFGDPRSYEQYF. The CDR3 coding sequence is TGTGCCAGCAGCTTCGGAGACCCCCGCTCCTACGAGCAGTACTTC.

The CDR3 spells CASSKRGQRYLWGNTIYF. The CDR3 region has the DNA TGTGCCAGCAGCAAAAGGGGACAGCGGTACCTCTGGGGAAACACCATATATTTT. The J gene is TRBJ1-3, the V gene TRBV6-7; 7 positions agree with TRBD1. TRBV6-7 is given ORF status, its function remaining uncertain. There are 18 residues in the CDR3. V shed 6 bases and J 4 bases; nucleotides not matched to a gene: 18.

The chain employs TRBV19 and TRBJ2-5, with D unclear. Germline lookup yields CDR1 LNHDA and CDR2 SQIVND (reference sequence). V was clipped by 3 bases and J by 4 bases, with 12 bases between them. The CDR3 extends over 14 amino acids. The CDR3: CASSISSRRETQYF. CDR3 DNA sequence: TGTGCCAGTAGTATTTCTTCCCGGAGAGAGACCCAGTACTTC.

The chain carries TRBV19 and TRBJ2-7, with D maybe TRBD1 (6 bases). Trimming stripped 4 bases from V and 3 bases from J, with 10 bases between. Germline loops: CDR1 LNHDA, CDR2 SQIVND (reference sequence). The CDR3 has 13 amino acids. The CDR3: CASSRGRGYEQYF. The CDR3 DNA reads TGTGCCAGTAGTAGGGGCAGGGGCTACGAGCAGTACTTC.

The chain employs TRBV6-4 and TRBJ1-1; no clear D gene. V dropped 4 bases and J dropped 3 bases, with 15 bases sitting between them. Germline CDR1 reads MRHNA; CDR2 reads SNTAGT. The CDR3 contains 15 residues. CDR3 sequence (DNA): TGTGCCAGCAGTGTCACTCCTCAATCGGACACTGAAGCTTTCTTT. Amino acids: CASSVTPQSDTEAFF.

CDR3 DNA sequence: TGTGCCAGCACCGAAGCGGGGGGTAGCACAGATACGCAGTATTTT. Its translation is CASTEAGGSTDTQYF. The V gene is TRBV6-5, the J gene TRBJ2-3, with 9 bases aligning to TRBD2. The germline gives CDR1 MNHEY, CDR2 SVGAGI. The trim removed 7 bases at V and 0 bases at J, leaving 5 bases unmatched. This CDR3 is 15 amino acids long.

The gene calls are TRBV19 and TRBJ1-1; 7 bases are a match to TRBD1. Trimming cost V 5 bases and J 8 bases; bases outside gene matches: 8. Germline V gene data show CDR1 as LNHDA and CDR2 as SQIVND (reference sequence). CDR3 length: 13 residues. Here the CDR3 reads CASSHFRDREAFF. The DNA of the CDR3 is TGTGCCAGTAGTCACTTCAGGGACAGAGAAGCTTTCTTT.

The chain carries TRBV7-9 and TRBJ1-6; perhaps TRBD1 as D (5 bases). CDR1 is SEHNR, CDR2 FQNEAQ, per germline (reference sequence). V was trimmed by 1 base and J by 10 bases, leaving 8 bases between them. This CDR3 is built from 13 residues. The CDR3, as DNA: TGTGCCAGCAGCTTAGTCAGGGTATCACCCCTCCACTTT. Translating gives CASSLVRVSPLHF.

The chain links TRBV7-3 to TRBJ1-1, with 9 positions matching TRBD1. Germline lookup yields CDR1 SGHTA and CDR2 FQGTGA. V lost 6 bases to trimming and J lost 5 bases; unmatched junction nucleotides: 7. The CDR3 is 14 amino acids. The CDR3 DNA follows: TGTGCCAGCAGTGGACAGGGGCCTGGTACTGAAGCTTTCTTT. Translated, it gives CASSGQGPGTEAFF. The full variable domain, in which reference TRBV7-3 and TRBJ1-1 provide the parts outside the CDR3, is GAGVSQTPSNKVTEKGKYVELRCDPISGHTALYWYRQSLGQGPEFLIYFQGTGAADDSGLPNDRFFAVRPEGSVSTLKIQRTERGDSAVYLCASSGQGPGTEAFFGQGTRLTVV.

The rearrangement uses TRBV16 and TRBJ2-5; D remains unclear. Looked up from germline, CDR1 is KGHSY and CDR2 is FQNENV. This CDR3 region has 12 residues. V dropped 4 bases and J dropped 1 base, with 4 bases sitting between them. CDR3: CASSPVQETQYF. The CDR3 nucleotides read TGTGCCAGCAGCCCTGTCCAAGAGACCCAGTACTTC.

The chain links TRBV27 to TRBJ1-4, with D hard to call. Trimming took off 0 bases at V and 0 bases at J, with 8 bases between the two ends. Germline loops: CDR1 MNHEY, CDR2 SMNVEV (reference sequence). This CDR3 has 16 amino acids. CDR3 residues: CASSLSSRSTNEKLFF. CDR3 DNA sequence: TGTGCCAGCAGTTTATCTTCCAGGTCAACTAATGAAAAACTGTTTTTT.

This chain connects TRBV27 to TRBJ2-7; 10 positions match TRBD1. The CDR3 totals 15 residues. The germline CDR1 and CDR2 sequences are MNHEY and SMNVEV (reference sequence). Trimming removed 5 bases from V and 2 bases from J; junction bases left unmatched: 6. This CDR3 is CASSGGQGGAYEQYF. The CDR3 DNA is TGTGCCAGCAGTGGAGGACAGGGGGGCGCCTACGAGCAGTACTTC.

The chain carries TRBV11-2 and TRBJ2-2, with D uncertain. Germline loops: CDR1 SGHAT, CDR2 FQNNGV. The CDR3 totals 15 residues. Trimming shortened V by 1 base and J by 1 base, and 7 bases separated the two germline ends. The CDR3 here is CASSLVSGNTGELFF. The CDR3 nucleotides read TGTGCCAGCAGCTTAGTTTCGGGGAACACCGGGGAGCTGTTTTTT.

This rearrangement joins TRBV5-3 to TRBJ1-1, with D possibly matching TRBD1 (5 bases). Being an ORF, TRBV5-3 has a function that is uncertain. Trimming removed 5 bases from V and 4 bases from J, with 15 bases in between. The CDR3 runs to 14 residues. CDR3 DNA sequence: TGTGCCAGAAGTCCTGGTTTGGGGCCCACTGAAGCTTTCTTT. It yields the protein CARSPGLGPTEAFF.

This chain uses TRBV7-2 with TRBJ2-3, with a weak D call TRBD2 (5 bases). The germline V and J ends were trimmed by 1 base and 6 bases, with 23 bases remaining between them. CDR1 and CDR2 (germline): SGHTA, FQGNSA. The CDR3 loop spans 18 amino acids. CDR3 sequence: CASSLEAGPRSYTDTQYF. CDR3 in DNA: TGTGCCAGCAGCTTAGAGGCGGGTCCTAGGTCCTACACGGATACGCAGTATTTT.

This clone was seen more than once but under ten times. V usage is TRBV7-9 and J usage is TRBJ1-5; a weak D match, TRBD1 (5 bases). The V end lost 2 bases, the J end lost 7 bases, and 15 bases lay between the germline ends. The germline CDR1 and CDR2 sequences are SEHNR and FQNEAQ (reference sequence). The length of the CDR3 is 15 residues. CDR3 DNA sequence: TGTGCCAGCAGCTTATCAGGCAGGGCTGAGCAGCCCCAGCATTTT. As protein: CASSLSGRAEQPQHF.

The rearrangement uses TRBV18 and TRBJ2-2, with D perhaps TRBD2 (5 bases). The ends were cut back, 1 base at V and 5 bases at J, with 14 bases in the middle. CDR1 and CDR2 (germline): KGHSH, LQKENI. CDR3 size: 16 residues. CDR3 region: CASSPQGTGKTGELFF. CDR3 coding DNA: TGTGCCAGCTCACCACAGGGAACGGGGAAGACCGGGGAGCTGTTTTTT.